A single sample gave rise to the 22 T cell receptor beta chains below, sequenced in a study of blood T cell repertoires in COVID-19. Sequenced by immunoSEQ multiplex PCR; TCRdb stores in-frame clones only, minus some. Among roughly 65,000 clones listed, under 95% were seen once. The sequenced material came from peripheral blood. The source is a man aged 60 to 75 with acute or convalescent COVID-19.

The chain combines TRBV10-2 with TRBJ2-7; D possibly corresponds to TRBD2 (6 bases). Germline loops: CDR1 WSHSY, CDR2 SAAADI. CDR3 length: 17 residues. V was cut by 0 bases and J by 0 bases, with 15 bases left in between. In DNA, the CDR3 is TGCGCCAGCAGTGAGTCGACGGGAGCCCTTTTCTCCTACGAGCAGTACTTC. This encodes CASSESTGALFSYEQYF.

The J gene is TRBJ1-2, the V gene TRBV25-1, with D unresolved. Germline CDR1 MGHDK, CDR2 SYGVNS. V lost 2 bases and J lost 2, with 3 bases in between. The CDR3 spans 12 residues. CDR3 amino acids: CASSEPNYGYTF. CDR3 DNA sequence: TGTGCCAGCAGTGAACCAAACTATGGCTACACCTTC.

This chain links TRBV6-5 with TRBJ1-4, with a tentative D call TRBD1 (6 bases). The CDR3 extends over 15 amino acids. Germline-derived CDR1 and CDR2 are MNHEY and SVGAGI. V shed 0 bases and J shed 8 bases, with 13 bases lying between them. The CDR3 protein is CASSYSTRGGEKLFF. The CDR3 nucleotides are TGTGCCAGCAGTTACTCGACCAGGGGAGGGGAAAAACTGTTTTTT.

The gene calls are TRBV2 and TRBJ1-4; D ambiguous. Germline CDR1 is SNHLY and CDR2 is FYNNEI. The germline V and J ends were trimmed by 3 bases and 7 bases, with 15 bases remaining between them. The CDR3 covers 15 residues. The CDR3 spells CASSEDWGGIEKLFF. CDR3 nucleotide sequence: TGTGCCAGCAGTGAGGACTGGGGAGGGATTGAAAAACTGTTTTTT.

This chain joins TRBV29-1 and TRBJ2-7; 7 bases align to TRBD1. Germline V gives CDR1 SQVTM, CDR2 ANQGSEA. J was trimmed by 2 bases and V by 8 bases; bases with no gene match: 6. This CDR3 region has 12 residues. The CDR3 DNA reads TGCAGCATCGGGACAGTTACCTACGAGCAGTACTTC. This translates into CSIGTVTYEQYF.

This clone was recorded only once. The rearrangement uses TRBV5-1 and TRBJ2-3, with a tentative D call TRBD2 (6 bases). CDR1 SGHRS and CDR2 YFSETQ come from the germline V gene. This CDR3 is 15 amino acids long. V lost 3 bases and J 0 bases, leaving 11 bases between the germline ends. CDR3 in DNA: TGCGCCAGCAGCTCCGGGGCGGGGAGCACAGATACGCAGTATTTT. It encodes CASSSGAGSTDTQYF. The variable domain in full, with the rest retrieved from reference TRBV5-1 and TRBJ2-3, is KAGVTQTPRYLIKTRGQQVTLSCSPISGHRSVSWYQQTPGQGLQFLFEYFSETQRNKGNFPGRFSGRQFSNSRSEMNVSTLELGDSALYLCASSSGAGSTDTQYFGPGTRLTVL.

CDR3 protein: CSVEGGGNTEAFF. CDR3 coding DNA: TGCAGCGTTGAAGGGGGAGGGAACACTGAAGCTTTCTTT. This chain uses TRBV29-1 with TRBJ1-1; D is undetermined. Trimming took 1 base from V and 1 from J, leaving 7 bases between them. The germline V gene has CDR1 SQVTM and CDR2 ANQGSEA. The CDR3 extends over 13 amino acids.

This clone was seen a few times. The CDR3 DNA reads TGTGCCACCCGGAGACAGGTTTACTCTGGAAACACCATATATTTT. Protein sequence: CATRRQVYSGNTIYF. The V and J genes are TRBV19 and TRBJ1-3; maybe TRBD1 (6 bases). V was cut by 10 bases and J by 0 bases, with 16 bases left in between. This CDR3 has 15 residues. Looked up from germline, CDR1 is LNHDA and CDR2 is SQIVND (reference sequence).

The chain's CDR3 is CASIDDRPDGYTF. The DNA of the CDR3 is TGTGCCAGCATTGACGACAGGCCAGATGGCTACACCTTC. The V call is TRBV6-6, the J call TRBJ1-2; D possibly corresponds to TRBD1 (6 bases). The length of the CDR3 is 13 residues. The ends were cut back, 7 bases at V and 6 bases at J, with 15 bases in the middle. Per the germline V gene, CDR1 is MNHNY and CDR2 is SVGAGI (reference sequence).

The V and J genes are TRBV12-3 or TRBV12-4 and TRBJ2-7; possible D gene TRBD1, 6 bases. V shed 6 bases and J shed 6 bases, with 12 bases lying between them. The CDR3 loop spans 12 amino acids. The CDR3 DNA follows: TGTGCCAGCAGCCGAGAGGGGGTCGAGCAGTACTTC. It translates to CASSREGVEQYF.

The chain combines TRBV28 with TRBJ1-4; D not certain. The CDR3 extends over 14 amino acids. V lost 5 bases and J lost 6, with 13 bases in between. Germline V CDR1 and CDR2: MDHEN, SYDVKM. The CDR3 nucleotides read TGTGCCAGCAGTCCCCCCTCCTGGCATGAAAAACTGTTTTTT. As protein: CASSPPSWHEKLFF.

This clone was observed a few times. The gene calls are TRBV27 and TRBJ2-3; D is undetermined. This CDR3 is built from 12 residues. The V gene lost 6 bases and the J gene lost 0 bases, with 4 bases spanning the gap. Germline CDR1 and CDR2: MNHEY and SMNVEV (reference sequence). CDR3 sequence: CASRLSTDTQYF. In DNA, the CDR3 is TGTGCCAGCAGACTTAGCACAGATACGCAGTATTTT.

This chain connects TRBV5-1 to TRBJ1-3, with D maybe TRBD1 (6 bases). CDR1 SGHRS and CDR2 YFSETQ come from the germline V gene. V lost 1 base and J lost 0, with 14 bases in between. This CDR3 spans 17 amino acids. For the CDR3, the DNA is TGCGCCAGCAGCTTGATCCCAGGGGCAACCTCTGGAAACACCATATATTTT. Amino acid sequence: CASSLIPGATSGNTIYF. Together with reference TRBV5-1 and TRBJ1-3, the CDR3 gives the full variable domain: KAGVTQTPRYLIKTRGQQVTLSCSPISGHRSVSWYQQTPGQGLQFLFEYFSETQRNKGNFPGRFSGRQFSNSRSEMNVSTLELGDSALYLCASSLIPGATSGNTIYFGEGSWLTVV.

The chain joins TRBV18 to TRBJ1-6; D unclear. V gave up 9 bases and J gave up 12 bases, with 6 bases separating them. The germline V gene encodes CDR1 KGHSH and CDR2 LQKENI. The CDR3 has 9 amino acids. The CDR3 here is CASPRPLHF. The CDR3 coding sequence is TGTGCCAGTCCTAGACCCCTCCACTTT. The full variable domain, completed using reference TRBV18 and TRBJ1-6, is NAGVMQNPRHLVRRRGQEARLRCSPMKGHSHVYWYRQLPEEGLKFMVYLQKENIIDESGMPKERFSAEFPKEGPSILRIQQVVRGDSAAYFCASPRPLHFGNGTRLTVT.

V and J are TRBV9 and TRBJ2-7; D is unresolved. CDR1 and CDR2 (germline): SGDLS, YYNGEE. This CDR3 has 17 residues. V gave up 2 bases and J gave up 2 bases, with 20 bases separating them. This CDR3 reads CASSVTTSGAYPYEQYF. For the CDR3, the DNA is TGTGCCAGCAGCGTCACTACCAGTGGCGCTTATCCCTACGAGCAGTACTTC.

This clone appeared once. The chain carries TRBV6-1 and TRBJ1-2; 10 bases align to TRBD1. Trimming cost V 2 bases and J 4 bases; bases outside gene matches: 10. Germline CDR1 reads MNHNS; CDR2 reads SASEGT. CDR3 size: 17 residues. In DNA, the CDR3 is TGTGCCAGCAGTGAAAAGACAGGGGGCCGCCAGAGCTATGGCTACACCTTC. This gives the protein CASSEKTGGRQSYGYTF.

The V and J genes are TRBV7-9 and TRBJ2-2, with D perhaps TRBD2 (5 bases). Germline V gives CDR1 SEHNR, CDR2 FQNEAQ (reference sequence). The V and J ends lost 5 bases and 5 bases respectively, with 9 bases between them. This CDR3 has 13 residues. The CDR3 region has the DNA TGTGCCAGCAGCGCGAGCGGTACCGGGGAGCTGTTTTTT. It specifies CASSASGTGELFF. Filled out from reference TRBV7-9 and TRBJ2-2, the complete variable domain reads DTGVSQNPRHKITKRGQNVTFRCDPISEHNRLYWYRQTLGQGPEFLTYFQNEAQLEKSRLLSDRFSAERPKGSFSTLEIQRTEQGDSAMYLCASSASGTGELFFGEGSRLTVL.

The J gene is TRBJ2-3, the V gene TRBV3-1 (or the pseudogene TRBV3-2), with 10 bases identical to TRBD1. Germline assignment: CDR1 LGHDT and CDR2 YNNKEL (reference sequence). The CDR3 has 15 amino acids. Losses at the gene ends were 3 bases for V and 13 bases for J; bases not matched to a gene: 13. DNA for the CDR3: TGTGCCAGCAGCCAGAGGCTTACCGGGACAGGGGTAAAGTATTTT. This sequence encodes CASSQRLTGTGVKYF.

This clone was seen once. The chain is built from TRBV2 and TRBJ1-1, with D tentatively TRBD1 (5 bases). CDR1 and CDR2 (germline): SNHLY, FYNNEI. The CDR3 has 13 residues. V was trimmed by 3 bases and J by 9 bases, leaving 14 bases between them. The CDR3 region has the DNA TGTGCCAGCAGTGACAACTTCGGGGGACAAGCTTTCTTT. Its protein product is CASSDNFGGQAFF.

The chain carries TRBV30 and TRBJ1-2, with TRBD1 matching over 9 bases. Germline V gene data show CDR1 as GTSNPN and CDR2 as SVGIG (reference sequence). The V gene end was trimmed by 2 bases and the J gene end by 4 bases; junction bases not matched to a gene: 14. The CDR3 contains 17 residues. The CDR3 DNA reads TGTGCCTGGAGTAAACGGACAGGGGCCCTATTGGGCTATGGCTACACCTTC. As protein: CAWSKRTGALLGYGYTF.

V is TRBV3-1 (or the pseudogene TRBV3-2) and J is TRBJ1-2, with 8 bases aligning to TRBD1. Germline-derived CDR1 and CDR2 are LGHDT and YNNKEL (reference sequence). Losses at the gene ends were 0 bases for V and 8 bases for J; bases not matched to a gene: 5. The CDR3 sequence is 14 residues long. CDR3 sequence (DNA): TGTGCCAGCAGCCAAGAGTGGGGGACAGGCGGCTACACCTTC. This sequence encodes CASSQEWGTGGYTF.

The chain couples TRBV7-2 to TRBJ1-6; 7 bases fit TRBD1. J gave up 7 bases and V 5 bases, and 2 bases lay outside the gene matches. Germline CDR1 and CDR2: SGHTA and FQGNSA. The length of the CDR3 is 13 residues. CDR3 in amino acids: CASSPGGNSPLHF. Written as DNA, the CDR3 is TGTGCCAGCAGCCCAGGGGGAAATTCACCCCTCCACTTT.